This record looks at one T cell receptor beta chain sequence and its context. This entry is derived from a study of blood T cell repertoires in COVID-19. The J segment lost 7 bases and the V segment lost 3 bases, leaving 19 bases of the junction unmatched. Germline V gives CDR1 MNHNS, CDR2 SASEGT. The length of the CDR3 is 19 residues. Sequencing was performed with immunoSEQ multiplex PCR; in TCRdb, only in-frame clones are kept and a portion is missing. The sample lists fewer than 700,000 clones, around nine tenths occurring once. The chain couples TRBV6-1 to TRBJ1-5; 9 nucleotides align to TRBD1. The clonotype was recovered from a woman aged 45-59 years with COVID-19, enrolled during active disease. Sequencing was performed on peripheral blood. The CDR3 here is CASSDASVTGGGLKQPQHF. CDR3 nucleotide sequence: TGTGCCAGCAGTGACGCCTCGGTGACAGGGGGAGGTCTAAAACAGCCCCAGCATTTT.